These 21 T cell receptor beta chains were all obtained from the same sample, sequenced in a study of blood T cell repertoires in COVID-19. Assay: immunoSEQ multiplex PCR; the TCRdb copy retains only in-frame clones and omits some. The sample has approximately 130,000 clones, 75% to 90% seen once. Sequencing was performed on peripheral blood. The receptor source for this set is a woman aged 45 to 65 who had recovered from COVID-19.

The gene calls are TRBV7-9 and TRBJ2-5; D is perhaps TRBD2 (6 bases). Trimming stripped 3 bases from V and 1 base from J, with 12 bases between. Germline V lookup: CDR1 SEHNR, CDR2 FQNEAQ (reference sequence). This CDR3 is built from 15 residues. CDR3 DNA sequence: TGTGCCAGCAGCTTGAGGACTAACCTCCAAGAGACCCAGTACTTC. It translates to CASSLRTNLQETQYF. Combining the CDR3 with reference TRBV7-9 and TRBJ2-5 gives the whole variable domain DTGVSQNPRHKITKRGQNVTFRCDPISEHNRLYWYRQTLGQGPEFLTYFQNEAQLEKSRLLSDRFSAERPKGSFSTLEIQRTEQGDSAMYLCASSLRTNLQETQYFGPGTRLLVL.

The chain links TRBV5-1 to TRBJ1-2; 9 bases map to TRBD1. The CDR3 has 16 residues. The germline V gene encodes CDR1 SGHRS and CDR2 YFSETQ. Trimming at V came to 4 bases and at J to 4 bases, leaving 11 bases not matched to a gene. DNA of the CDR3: TGCGCCAGCAGCGTCTCCGGGACAGGGATTGGCTATGGCTACACCTTC. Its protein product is CASSVSGTGIGYGYTF.

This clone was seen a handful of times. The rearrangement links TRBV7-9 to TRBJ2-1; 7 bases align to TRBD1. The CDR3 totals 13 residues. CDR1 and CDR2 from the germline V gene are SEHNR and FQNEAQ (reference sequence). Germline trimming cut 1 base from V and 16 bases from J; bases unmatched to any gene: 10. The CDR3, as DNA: TGTGCCAGCAGCTTAGATAGAGGGGGCGGCCGATTCTTC. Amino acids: CASSLDRGGGRFF.

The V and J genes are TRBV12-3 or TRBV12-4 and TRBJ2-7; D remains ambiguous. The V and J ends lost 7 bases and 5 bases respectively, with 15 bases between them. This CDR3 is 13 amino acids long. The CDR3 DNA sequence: TGTGCCAGCACTTACCGAGGCGTCGACGAGCAGTACTTC. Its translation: CASTYRGVDEQYF.

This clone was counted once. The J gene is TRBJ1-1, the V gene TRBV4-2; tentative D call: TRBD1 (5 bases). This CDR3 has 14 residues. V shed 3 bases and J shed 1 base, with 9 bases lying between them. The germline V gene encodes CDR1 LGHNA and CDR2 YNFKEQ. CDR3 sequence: CASSQITGNTEAFF. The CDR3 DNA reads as TGTGCCAGCAGCCAGATAACAGGGAACACTGAAGCTTTCTTT.

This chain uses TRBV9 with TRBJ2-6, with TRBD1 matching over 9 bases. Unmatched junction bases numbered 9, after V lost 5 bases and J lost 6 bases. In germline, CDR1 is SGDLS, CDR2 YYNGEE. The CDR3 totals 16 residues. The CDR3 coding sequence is TGTGCCAGCAGAGAAGGGACAGGGCAGGAGGCCAACGTCCTGACTTTC. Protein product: CASREGTGQEANVLTF.

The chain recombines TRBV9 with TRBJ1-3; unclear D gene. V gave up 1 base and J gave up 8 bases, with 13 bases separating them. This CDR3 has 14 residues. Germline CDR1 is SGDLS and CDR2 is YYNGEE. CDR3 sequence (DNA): TGTGCCAGCAGCGTAAAGGGCCGGGGTGACACCATATATTTT. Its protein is CASSVKGRGDTIYF.

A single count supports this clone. CDR3 protein: CASSLAGTPGGKLFF. The CDR3 coding sequence is TGCGCCAGCAGCTTAGCCGGGACTCCCGGGGGGAAACTGTTTTTT. The chain is built from TRBV5-1 and TRBJ1-4, with D perhaps TRBD1 (5 bases). Germline V gene lookup returns CDR1 SGHRS and CDR2 YFSETQ. The ends were cut back, 2 bases at V and 11 bases at J, with 19 bases in the middle. CDR3 size: 15 residues.

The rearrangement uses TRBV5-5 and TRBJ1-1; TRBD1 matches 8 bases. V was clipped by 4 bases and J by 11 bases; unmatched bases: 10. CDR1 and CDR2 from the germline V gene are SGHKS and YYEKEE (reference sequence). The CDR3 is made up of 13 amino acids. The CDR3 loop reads CASSRGDRLSAFF. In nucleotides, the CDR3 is TGTGCCAGCAGCCGGGGGGACAGGCTTAGCGCTTTCTTT. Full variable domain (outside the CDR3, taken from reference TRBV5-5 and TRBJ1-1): DAGVTQSPTHLIKTRGQQVTLRCSPISGHKSVSWYQQVLGQGPQFIFQYYEKEERGRGNFPDRFSARQFPNYSSELNVNALLLGDSALYLCASSRGDRLSAFFGQGTRLTVV.

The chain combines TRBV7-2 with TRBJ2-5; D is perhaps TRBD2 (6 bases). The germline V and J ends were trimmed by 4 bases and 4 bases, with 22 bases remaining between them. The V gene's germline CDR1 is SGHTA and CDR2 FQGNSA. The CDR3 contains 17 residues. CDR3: CASSSTFSSVPRETQYF. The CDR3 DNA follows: TGTGCCAGCAGCTCGACCTTCTCTAGCGTCCCCCGAGAGACCCAGTACTTC.

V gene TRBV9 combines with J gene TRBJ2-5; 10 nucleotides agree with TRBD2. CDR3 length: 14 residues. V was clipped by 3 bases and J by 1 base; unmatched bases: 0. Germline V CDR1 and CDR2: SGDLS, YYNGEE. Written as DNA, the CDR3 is TGTGCCAGCAGCGCTAGCGGGAGCCAAGAGACCCAGTACTTC. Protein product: CASSASGSQETQYF.

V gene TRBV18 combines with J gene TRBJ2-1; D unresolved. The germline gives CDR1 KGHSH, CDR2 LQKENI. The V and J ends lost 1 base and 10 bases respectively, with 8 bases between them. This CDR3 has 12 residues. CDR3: CASSPQQFEQFF. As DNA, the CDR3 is TGTGCCAGCTCACCACAGCAATTCGAGCAGTTCTTC.

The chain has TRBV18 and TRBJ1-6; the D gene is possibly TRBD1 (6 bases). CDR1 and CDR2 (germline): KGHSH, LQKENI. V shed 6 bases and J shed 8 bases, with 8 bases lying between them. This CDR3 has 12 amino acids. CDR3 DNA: TGTGCCAGCTCCCGACAGGATTCACCCCTCCACTTT. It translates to CASSRQDSPLHF.

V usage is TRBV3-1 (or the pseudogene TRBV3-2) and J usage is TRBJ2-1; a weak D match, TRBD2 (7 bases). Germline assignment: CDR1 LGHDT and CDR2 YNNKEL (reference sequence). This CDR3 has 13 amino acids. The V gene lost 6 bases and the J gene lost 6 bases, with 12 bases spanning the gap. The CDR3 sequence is CASRREGGNEQFF. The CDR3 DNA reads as TGTGCCAGCAGGAGGGAGGGGGGCAATGAGCAGTTCTTC.

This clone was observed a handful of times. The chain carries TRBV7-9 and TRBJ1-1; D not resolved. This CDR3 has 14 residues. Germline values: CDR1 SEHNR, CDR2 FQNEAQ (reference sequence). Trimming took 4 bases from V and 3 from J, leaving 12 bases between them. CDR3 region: CASSSLSVDTEAFF. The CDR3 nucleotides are TGTGCCAGCAGCTCCCTGTCGGTGGACACTGAAGCTTTCTTT.

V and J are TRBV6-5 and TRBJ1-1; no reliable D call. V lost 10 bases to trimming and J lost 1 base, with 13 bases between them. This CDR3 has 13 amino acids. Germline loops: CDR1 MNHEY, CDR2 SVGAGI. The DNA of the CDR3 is TGTGCCACCTCGGGGTTAAGGAACACTGAAGCTTTCTTT. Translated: CATSGLRNTEAFF.

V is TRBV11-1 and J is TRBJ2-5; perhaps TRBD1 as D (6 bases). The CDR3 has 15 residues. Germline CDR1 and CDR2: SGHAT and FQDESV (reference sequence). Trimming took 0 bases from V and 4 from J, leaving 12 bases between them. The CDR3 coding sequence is TGTGCCAGCAGCTTAGCTATGGGGGCAGGAGAGACCCAGTACTTC. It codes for CASSLAMGAGETQYF.

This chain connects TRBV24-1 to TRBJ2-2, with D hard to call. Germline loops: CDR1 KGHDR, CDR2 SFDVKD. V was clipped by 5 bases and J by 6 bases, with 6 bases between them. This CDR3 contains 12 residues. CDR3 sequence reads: CATSGVAGELFF. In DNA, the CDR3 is TGTGCCACCAGTGGAGTGGCCGGGGAGCTGTTTTTT.

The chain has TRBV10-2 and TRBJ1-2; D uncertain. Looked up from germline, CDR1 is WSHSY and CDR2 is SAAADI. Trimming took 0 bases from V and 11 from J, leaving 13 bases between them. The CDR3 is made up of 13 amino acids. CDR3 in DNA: TGCGCCAGCAGTGAGTCGTGGCAGCCGGGGTACACCTTC. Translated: CASSESWQPGYTF.

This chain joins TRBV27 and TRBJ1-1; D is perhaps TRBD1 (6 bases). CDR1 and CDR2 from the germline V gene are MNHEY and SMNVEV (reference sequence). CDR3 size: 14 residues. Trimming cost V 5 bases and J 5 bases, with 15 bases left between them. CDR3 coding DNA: TGTGCCAGCAGTCCGACGGGGGGCGAGACTGAAGCTTTCTTT. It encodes CASSPTGGETEAFF.

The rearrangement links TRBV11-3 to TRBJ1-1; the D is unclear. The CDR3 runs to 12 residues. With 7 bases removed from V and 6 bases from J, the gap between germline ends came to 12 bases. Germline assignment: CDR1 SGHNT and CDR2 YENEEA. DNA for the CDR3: TGTGCCAGCACCAAAAGGAGGTCTGAAGCTTTCTTT. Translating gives CASTKRRSEAFF.